The clone carrying this T cell receptor beta chain occurred many times. No antigen is known for it. This entry is derived from a study of T cells in Graves' hyperthyroidism and ophthalmopathy. Study results and caveats: The blood repertoire included most of the expanded thyroid clonotypes above 0.001.

Graves' hyperthyroidism was deemed stable absent ophthalmopathy progression within 18 months. Participants, patients aged 18 to 65, had newly diagnosed hyperthyroidism with a duration under 2 months. Regions amplified from RNA transcripts were the TCR beta CDR3 regions. HTBI primers were used for first-round RT-PCR of the TCR CDR3. Each CDR3 protein gets one entry after TCRdb re-called the multiplex PCR reads with MiXCR. The sample consists of roughly 170,000 distinct CDR3 sequences, over 15% of them appearing once. The CDR3 is 15 residues long. The germline V gene has CDR1 MDHEN and CDR2 SYDVKM. V trimming: 6 bases; J trimming: 9 bases; junction bases outside the gene matches: 9.

The genes are TRBV28 and TRBJ2-3; 13 bases are a match to TRBD2. Sequencing used blood. This clonotype was obtained from a woman aged 45-65 years with Graves' hyperthyroidism. The DNA of the CDR3 is TGTGCCAGCAGAACCACTAGCGGGGGGGCGCGGACGCAGTATTTT. Residues: CASRTTSGGARTQYF.